The clone carrying this T cell receptor beta chain was observed a handful of times. No antigen is known for it. This sample is drawn from a study of regulatory T cells in long-lasting Graves disease. Study-wide background: Antithyroid drug exposure in newly diagnosed Graves' patients had lasted under 3 months.

The germline gives CDR1 LGHDT, CDR2 YNNKEL (reference sequence). Losses at the gene ends were 4 bases for V and 7 bases for J; bases not matched to a gene: 13. CDR3 length equals 17 residues. HTBI primers from iRepertoire and Arm-PCR of CDR3 regions yielded the TCR beta libraries. TCRdb fed the multiplex PCR reads into MiXCR, producing one record per CDR3 protein. The sample records approximately 490,000 distinct CDR3 sequences, 15% to 20% being singletons. Study-level findings and limits: There was favoring of TRBV28, TRBJ1-2 and TRBJ2-5 in persistent disease.

Time point given: newly diagnosed GD, antithyroid drugs for less than 3 months. There was RNA extracted from PBMCs, and the TCR library was made from it. A further study also used this sample, focusing on T cells in Graves' hyperthyroidism and ophthalmopathy.

This chain links TRBV3-1 with TRBJ2-1, with TRBD2 matching over 10 bases. This receptor was obtained from a man aged 35-49 years with Graves disease. The source was peripheral blood mononuclear cells (PBMCs), collected at new diagnosis, from a patient treated with antithyroid drugs. The DNA for the CDR3 is TGTGCCAGCAGCCTTACGGGAACTAGCGGGATTATTAATGAGCAGTTCTTC. Translated, it gives CASSLTGTSGIINEQFF.